The sequence of this TCR beta chain was determined in a study of CD8+ T cells in alopecia areata. The treatment: oral pan-JAK inhibitor, 5-10 mg twice daily. The CDR3 is 13 amino acids. V gave up 6 bases and J gave up 2 bases; unmatched junction bases: 4. Germline lookup yields CDR1 SQVTM and CDR2 ANQGSEA. In its sample, this clone was seen a few times. cDNA reverse transcribed from extracted RNA served as the sequencing template. Produced via immunoSEQ multiplex PCR; TCRdb's table is partial and in-frame only. Among under 150,000 clones listed, over 60% were seen once. J is TRBJ1-2 and V is TRBV29-1; 9 bases line up with TRBD1. This sequence was found in a human donor with alopecia areata. The sequencing here drew on CD4+ T cells sorted from blood, taken at week 4, from a patient treated with tofacitinib. As DNA, the CDR3 is TGCAGCGTCCCGGGACAGGGAAACTATGGCTACACCTTC. It is translated as CSVPGQGNYGYTF.